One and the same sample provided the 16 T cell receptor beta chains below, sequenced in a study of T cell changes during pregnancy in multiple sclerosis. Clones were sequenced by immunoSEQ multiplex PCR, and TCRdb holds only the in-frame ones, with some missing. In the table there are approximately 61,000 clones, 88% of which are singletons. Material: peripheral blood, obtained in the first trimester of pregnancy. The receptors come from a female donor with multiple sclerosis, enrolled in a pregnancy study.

CDR3 protein: CASSEAGGVGEKLFF. The CDR3 nucleotides read TGTGCCAGCAGTGAAGCGGGGGGGGTGGGGGAAAAACTGTTTTTT. V and J are TRBV6-1 and TRBJ1-4; the D gene is possibly TRBD1 (5 bases). V lost 0 bases and J 8 bases, leaving 13 bases between the germline ends. The CDR3 extends over 15 amino acids. Germline V gene data show CDR1 as MNHNS and CDR2 as SASEGT.

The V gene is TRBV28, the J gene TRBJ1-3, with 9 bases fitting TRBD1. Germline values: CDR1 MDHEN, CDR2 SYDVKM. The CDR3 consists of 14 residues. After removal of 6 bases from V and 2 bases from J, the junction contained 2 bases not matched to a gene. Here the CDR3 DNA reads TGTGCCAGCAGCACAGGGGGCCCTGGAAACACCATATATTTT. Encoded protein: CASSTGGPGNTIYF.

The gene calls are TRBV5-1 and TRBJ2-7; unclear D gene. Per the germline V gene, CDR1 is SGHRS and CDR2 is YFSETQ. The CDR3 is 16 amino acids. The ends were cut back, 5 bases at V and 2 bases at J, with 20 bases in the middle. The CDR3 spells CASSHEPSPQPYEQYF. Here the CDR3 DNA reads TGCGCCAGCAGTCACGAGCCTTCTCCTCAACCCTACGAGCAGTACTTC.

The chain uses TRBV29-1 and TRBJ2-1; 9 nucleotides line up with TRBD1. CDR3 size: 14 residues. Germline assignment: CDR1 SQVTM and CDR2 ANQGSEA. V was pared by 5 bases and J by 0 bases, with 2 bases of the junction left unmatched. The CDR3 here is CSVRDRDSYNEQFF. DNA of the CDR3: TGCAGCGTTAGGGACAGGGACTCCTACAATGAGCAGTTCTTC.

The CDR3 DNA reads TGTGCCAGCAGCTCTGCGGGGGTCTCCTACGAGCAGTACTTC. This encodes CASSSAGVSYEQYF. The chain carries TRBV5-4 and TRBJ2-7; 7 bases align to TRBD2. Germline assignment: CDR1 SGHNT and CDR2 YYREEE (reference sequence). The CDR3 contains 14 residues. The V gene end was trimmed by 3 bases and the J gene end by 0 bases; junction bases not matched to a gene: 3.

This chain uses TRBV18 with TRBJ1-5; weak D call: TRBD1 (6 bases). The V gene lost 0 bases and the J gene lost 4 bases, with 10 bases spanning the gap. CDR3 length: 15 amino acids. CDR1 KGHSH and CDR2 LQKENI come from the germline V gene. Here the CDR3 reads CASSPPLDRNQPQHF. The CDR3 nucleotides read TGTGCCAGCTCACCACCGTTAGACAGGAATCAGCCCCAGCATTTT.

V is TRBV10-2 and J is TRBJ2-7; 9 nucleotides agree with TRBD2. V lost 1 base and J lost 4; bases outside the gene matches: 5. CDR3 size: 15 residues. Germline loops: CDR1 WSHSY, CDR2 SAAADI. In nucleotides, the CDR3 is TGCGCCAGCAGTGAGTATGGTAGCGGGAGTTACGAGCAGTACTTC. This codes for CASSEYGSGSYEQYF.

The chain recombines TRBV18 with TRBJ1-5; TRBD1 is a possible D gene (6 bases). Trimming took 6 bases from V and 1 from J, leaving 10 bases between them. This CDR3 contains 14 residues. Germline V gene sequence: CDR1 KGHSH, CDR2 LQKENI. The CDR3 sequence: CASSRGQSNQPQHF. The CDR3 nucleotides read TGTGCCAGCTCCCGAGGACAGAGCAATCAGCCCCAGCATTTT.

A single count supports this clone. CDR3 sequence (DNA): TGTGCCAGCAGCCCCAAAGCTCAGACTAGCACAGATACGCAGTATTTT. Encoded protein: CASSPKAQTSTDTQYF. The rearrangement uses TRBV5-4 and TRBJ2-3; D gene ambiguous. Germline values: CDR1 SGHNT, CDR2 YYREEE (reference sequence). The CDR3 sequence is 16 residues long. Trimming pared 4 bases from V and 0 bases from J, leaving 15 bases between.

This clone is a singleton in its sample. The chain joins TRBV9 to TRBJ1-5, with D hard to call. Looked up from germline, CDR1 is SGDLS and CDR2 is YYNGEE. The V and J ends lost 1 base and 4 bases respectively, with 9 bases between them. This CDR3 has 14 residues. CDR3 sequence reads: CASSVLPVNQPQHF. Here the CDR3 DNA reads TGTGCCAGCAGCGTACTCCCAGTGAATCAGCCCCAGCATTTT.

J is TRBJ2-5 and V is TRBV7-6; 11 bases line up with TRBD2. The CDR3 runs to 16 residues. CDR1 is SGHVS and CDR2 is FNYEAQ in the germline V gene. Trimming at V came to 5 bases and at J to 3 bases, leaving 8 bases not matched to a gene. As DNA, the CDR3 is TGTGCCAGCAGCCCACTAGCGGGAGAGGGAGAAGAGACCCAGTACTTC. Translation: CASSPLAGEGEETQYF.

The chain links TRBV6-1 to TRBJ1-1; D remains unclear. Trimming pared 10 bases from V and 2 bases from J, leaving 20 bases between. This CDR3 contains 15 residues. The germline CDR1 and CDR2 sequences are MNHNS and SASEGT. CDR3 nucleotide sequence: TGTGCCACCACGTCTGGAGGAGGGTCCAACACTGAAGCTTTCTTT. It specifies CATTSGGGSNTEAFF.

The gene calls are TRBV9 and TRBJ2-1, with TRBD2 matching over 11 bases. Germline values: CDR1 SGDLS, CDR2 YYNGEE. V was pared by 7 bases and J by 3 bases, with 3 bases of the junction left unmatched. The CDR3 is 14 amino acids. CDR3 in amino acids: CASGGLAGYNEQFF. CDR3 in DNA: TGTGCCAGCGGCGGACTAGCGGGCTACAATGAGCAGTTCTTC.

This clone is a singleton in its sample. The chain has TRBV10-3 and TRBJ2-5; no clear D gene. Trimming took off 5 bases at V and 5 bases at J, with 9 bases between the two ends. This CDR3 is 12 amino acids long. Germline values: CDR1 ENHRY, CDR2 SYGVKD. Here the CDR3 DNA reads TGTGCCATCAGTTATAGTCCGGAGACCCAGTACTTC. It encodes CAISYSPETQYF.

The DNA of the CDR3 is TGTGCCAGCAGTGAAGCGGTTGAGGGGGTGGATGGCTACACCTTC. Protein sequence: CASSEAVEGVDGYTF. This rearrangement joins TRBV6-1 to TRBJ1-2, with D possibly matching TRBD1 (6 bases). The CDR3 spans 15 residues. CDR1 MNHNS and CDR2 SASEGT come from the germline V gene. V was cut by 0 bases and J by 6 bases, with 14 bases left in between.

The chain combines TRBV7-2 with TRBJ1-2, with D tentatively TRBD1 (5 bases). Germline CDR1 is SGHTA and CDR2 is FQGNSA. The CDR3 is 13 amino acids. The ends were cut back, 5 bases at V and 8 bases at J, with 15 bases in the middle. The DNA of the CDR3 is TGTGCCAGCAGCCCCGGTCGGGGGATCGGCTACACCTTC. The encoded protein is CASSPGRGIGYTF.